Listed below are T cell receptor beta chains from one sample, sequenced in a study of blood T cell repertoires in COVID-19. The assay was immunoSEQ multiplex PCR, and TCRdb's table has in-frame clones only and misses some. Here the sample spans 200,000 to 250,000 clones, about four fifths being singletons. Sequenced material: peripheral blood. Every receptor here comes from a woman aged 70-85 years with acute or convalescent COVID-19. CDR3s include the opening cysteine and the closing phenylalanine or tryptophan. D genes are given only for firm matches. Size is omitted from some rows. Given values are once, few, many or a class for expanded clones.

j_call: TRBJ1-6
v_call: TRBV7-9
clone_size: .
cdr3_length: 15
d_call: .
cdr3_nt: TGTGCCAGCAGCTCCGGGAGCCGAGGGAATTCACCCCTCCACTTT
cdr3_aa: CASSSGSRGNSPLHF

j_call: TRBJ2-2
v_call: TRBV7-2
clone_size: .
cdr3_length: 16
d_call: TRBD2
cdr3_nt: TGTGCCAGCAGCCCCCAAGCGGGGGGGAACACCGGGGAGCTGTTTTTT
cdr3_aa: CASSPQAGGNTGELFF

j_call: TRBJ1-6
v_call: TRBV19
clone_size: .
cdr3_length: 14
d_call: .
cdr3_nt: TGTGCCAGTACGGTGACAGGTGATAATTCACCCCTCCACTTT
cdr3_aa: CASTVTGDNSPLHF

j_call: TRBJ2-3
v_call: TRBV2
clone_size: .
cdr3_length: 12
d_call: .
cdr3_nt: TGTGCCAGCAGTGAACTCTCAGATACGCAGTATTTT
cdr3_aa: CASSELSDTQYF

j_call: TRBJ1-6
v_call: TRBV6-5
clone_size: .
cdr3_length: 13
d_call: .
cdr3_nt: TGTGCCGGTAAGAAAGAGCTCAATTCACCCCTCCACTTT
cdr3_aa: CAGKKELNSPLHF

j_call: TRBJ2-7
v_call: TRBV15
clone_size: .
cdr3_length: 16
d_call: .
cdr3_nt: TGTGCCACCAGTACCTTCTTACCGGGAGCTCCCTACGAGCAGTACTTC
cdr3_aa: CATSTFLPGAPYEQYF

j_call: TRBJ1-2
v_call: TRBV7-2
clone_size: .
cdr3_length: 15
d_call: TRBD1
cdr3_nt: TGTGCCAGCAGCTTAGAGGCGGACAGGGCGTCCGGCTACACCTTC
cdr3_aa: CASSLEADRASGYTF

j_call: TRBJ1-4
v_call: TRBV5-8
clone_size: .
cdr3_length: 15
d_call: .
cdr3_nt: TGTGCCAGCAGCATCCGGGACGGGGGTAATGAAAAACTGTTTTTT
cdr3_aa: CASSIRDGGNEKLFF

j_call: TRBJ2-1
v_call: TRBV7-8
clone_size: .
cdr3_length: 15
d_call: TRBD1
cdr3_nt: TGTGCCAGCAGCTCCCGACAGGGGGCGATTAATGAGCAGTTCTTC
cdr3_aa: CASSSRQGAINEQFF

j_call: TRBJ2-2
v_call: TRBV15
clone_size: .
cdr3_length: 16
d_call: TRBD1
cdr3_nt: TGTGCCACCAGCATGGGACAGAGAAAAGGGGCCGGGGAGCTGTTTTTT
cdr3_aa: CATSMGQRKGAGELFF

j_call: TRBJ2-1
v_call: TRBV28
clone_size: .
cdr3_length: 13
d_call: TRBD1
cdr3_nt: TGTGCCAGCAGTTTGCCAGGGGGATTGCTGCAGTTCTTC
cdr3_aa: CASSLPGGLLQFF

j_call: TRBJ1-5
v_call: TRBV19
clone_size: .
cdr3_length: 11
d_call: .
cdr3_nt: TGTGCCAGTAACTCGGGGCAGCCCCAGCATTTT
cdr3_aa: CASNSGQPQHF

j_call: TRBJ2-7
v_call: TRBV19
clone_size: .
cdr3_length: 14
d_call: TRBD1
cdr3_nt: TGTGCCAGTAGTCCCCGGGACAGGGGGAGGAAGCAGTACTTC
cdr3_aa: CASSPRDRGRKQYF

j_call: TRBJ2-7
v_call: TRBV10-3
clone_size: .
cdr3_length: 16
d_call: TRBD1
cdr3_nt: TGTGCCATCAGTCGGGGAACAGGGGGCCGTCCCTACGAGCAGTACTTC
cdr3_aa: CAISRGTGGRPYEQYF

j_call: TRBJ1-4
v_call: TRBV7-9
clone_size: .
cdr3_length: 17
d_call: TRBD1
cdr3_nt: TGTGCCAGCAGCCCCTTCCCCGGGACAGGGGTTGGGGAAAAACTGTTTTTT
cdr3_aa: CASSPFPGTGVGEKLFF

j_call: TRBJ1-5
v_call: TRBV6-1
clone_size: .
cdr3_length: 14
d_call: .
cdr3_nt: TGTGCCAGCAGTGATTGGGGGGGTAATCAGCCCCAGCATTTT
cdr3_aa: CASSDWGGNQPQHF

j_call: TRBJ1-1
v_call: TRBV7-2
clone_size: .
cdr3_length: 14
d_call: .
cdr3_nt: TGTGCCAGCAGCTTAGTGGGGGACATCCGAGCAGCTTTCTTT
cdr3_aa: CASSLVGDIRAAFF

j_call: TRBJ1-1
v_call: TRBV4-1
clone_size: .
cdr3_length: 17
d_call: .
cdr3_nt: TGCGCCAGCAGCCAAGATATTTCATGGCCAGGGGTTGATGAAGCTTTCTTT
cdr3_aa: CASSQDISWPGVDEAFF

j_call: TRBJ1-2
v_call: TRBV10-2
clone_size: .
cdr3_length: 15
d_call: .
cdr3_nt: TGCGCCAGCAGTGAGGGCGGGGGCTGGGGGAATGGCTACACCTTC
cdr3_aa: CASSEGGGWGNGYTF

j_call: TRBJ1-3
v_call: TRBV28
clone_size: .
cdr3_length: 15
d_call: TRBD1
cdr3_nt: TGTGCCAGCAGTCTAGGGACAGGGGCAGGAAACACCATATATTTT
cdr3_aa: CASSLGTGAGNTIYF

j_call: TRBJ2-5
v_call: TRBV7-2
clone_size: .
cdr3_length: 15
d_call: TRBD2
cdr3_nt: TGTGCCAGCAGCTTAGCATGGCTAGCGGGAGAGACCCAGTACTTC
cdr3_aa: CASSLAWLAGETQYF

j_call: TRBJ1-3
v_call: TRBV30
clone_size: .
cdr3_length: 16
d_call: .
cdr3_nt: TGTGCCTGGAGGGTATCGAGACACTCCGCGGGAAACACCATATATTTT
cdr3_aa: CAWRVSRHSAGNTIYF

j_call: TRBJ1-6
v_call: TRBV6-6
clone_size: .
cdr3_length: 14
d_call: .
cdr3_nt: TGTGCCAGCAGTACCAGTAGCTGGAATTCACCCCTCCACTTT
cdr3_aa: CASSTSSWNSPLHF

j_call: TRBJ2-1
v_call: TRBV3-1/TRBV3-2
clone_size: .
cdr3_length: 15
d_call: .
cdr3_nt: TGTGCCAGCAGCCATAGTGGGGGAGGTTACAATGAGCAGTTCTTC
cdr3_aa: CASSHSGGGYNEQFF

j_call: TRBJ1-5
v_call: TRBV28
clone_size: .
cdr3_length: 15
d_call: .
cdr3_nt: TGTGCCAGCAGTTTAGGCAGTCTGAGCAATCAGCCCCAGCATTTT
cdr3_aa: CASSLGSLSNQPQHF

j_call: TRBJ1-1
v_call: TRBV9
clone_size: .
cdr3_length: 15
d_call: .
cdr3_nt: TGTGCCAGCAGCGTAGGAGGCAGGGGAGCAACTGAAGCTTTCTTT
cdr3_aa: CASSVGGRGATEAFF

j_call: TRBJ2-1
v_call: TRBV28
clone_size: .
cdr3_length: 15
d_call: TRBD2
cdr3_nt: TGTGCCAGCAGTTTCTCTAGCGGGGGGGCGGGTGAGCAGTTCTTC
cdr3_aa: CASSFSSGGAGEQFF

j_call: TRBJ1-1
v_call: TRBV29-1
clone_size: .
cdr3_length: 13
d_call: .
cdr3_nt: TGCAGCGTTTCTAAGGGGGATAGGGCTGAAGCTTTCTTT
cdr3_aa: CSVSKGDRAEAFF

j_call: TRBJ1-4
v_call: TRBV4-2
clone_size: .
cdr3_length: 13
d_call: TRBD1
cdr3_nt: TGTGCCAGAGAACAGGAAAGGGGGCAGAAACTGTTTTTT
cdr3_aa: CAREQERGQKLFF

j_call: TRBJ1-5
v_call: TRBV27
clone_size: few
cdr3_length: 16
d_call: TRBD1
cdr3_nt: TGTGCCAGCAGTTCTCAGGGGGCGTGGGACAATCAGCCCCAGCATTTT
cdr3_aa: CASSSQGAWDNQPQHF

j_call: TRBJ1-1
v_call: TRBV15
clone_size: .
cdr3_length: 13
d_call: .
cdr3_nt: TGTGCCACCAGCAGGGATACAGGGTTTGAAGCTTTCTTT
cdr3_aa: CATSRDTGFEAFF